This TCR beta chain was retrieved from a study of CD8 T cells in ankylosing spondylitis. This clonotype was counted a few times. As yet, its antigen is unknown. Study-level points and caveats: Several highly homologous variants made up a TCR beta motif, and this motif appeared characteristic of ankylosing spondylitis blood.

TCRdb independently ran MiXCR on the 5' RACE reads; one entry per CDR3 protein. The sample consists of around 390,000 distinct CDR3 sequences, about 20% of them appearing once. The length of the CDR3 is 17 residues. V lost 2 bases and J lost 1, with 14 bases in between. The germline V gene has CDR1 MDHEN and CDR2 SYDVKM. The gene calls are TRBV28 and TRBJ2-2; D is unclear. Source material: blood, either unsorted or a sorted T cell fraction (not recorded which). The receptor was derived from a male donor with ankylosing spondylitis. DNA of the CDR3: TGTGCCAGCAGTTTAGTAATCGGTGGTATGAACACCGGGGAGCTGTTTTTT. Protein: CASSLVIGGMNTGELFF.